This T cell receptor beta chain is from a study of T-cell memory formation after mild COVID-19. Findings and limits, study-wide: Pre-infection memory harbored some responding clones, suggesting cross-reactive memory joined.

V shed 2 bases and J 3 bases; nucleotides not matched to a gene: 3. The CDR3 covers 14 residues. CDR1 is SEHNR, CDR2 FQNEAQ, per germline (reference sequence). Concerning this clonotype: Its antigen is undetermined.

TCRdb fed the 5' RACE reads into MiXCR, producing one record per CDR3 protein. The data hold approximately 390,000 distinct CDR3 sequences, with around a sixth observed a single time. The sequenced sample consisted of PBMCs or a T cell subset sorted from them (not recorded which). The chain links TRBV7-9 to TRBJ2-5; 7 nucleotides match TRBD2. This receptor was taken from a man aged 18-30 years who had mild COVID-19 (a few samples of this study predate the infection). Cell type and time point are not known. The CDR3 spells CASSLMLAEETQYF. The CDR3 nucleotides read TGTGCCAGCAGCTTAATGCTAGCGGAAGAGACCCAGTACTTC.